A single sample gave rise to the 20 T cell receptor beta chains below, sequenced in a study of T cell responses to AZD1222 COVID-19 vaccine (dated by TCRdb to the early 2020s). Interpreted using the paper, the time point label stands for: baseline before first vaccination. Libraries came from the immunoSEQ multiplex PCR assay. TCRdb stores this immuneACCESS table with in-frame sequences only. Part of the clones is absent; in the studies checked, under half of the shortfall reflects unresolved V genes, and no reason is known for the rest. This sample has 130,000 or so clones in its table, and roughly 90% of those were observed once. The ten largest account for under 3.5% of the sample. The sequencing used peripheral blood, collected on day 0 of AZD1222 vaccination. The receptors derive from an adult in good health.

This clone was seen once. The genes are TRBV7-2 and TRBJ2-7; D unresolved. This CDR3 contains 14 residues. V was pared by 6 bases and J by 2 bases, with 14 bases between. Germline V gene data show CDR1 as SGHTA and CDR2 as FQGNSA. This CDR3 is CASRSPRSPYEQYF. In nucleotides, the CDR3 is TGTGCCAGCAGATCTCCCCGGTCCCCCTACGAGCAGTACTTC.

The chain employs TRBV5-1 and TRBJ2-1; possible D gene TRBD2, 6 bases. The V gene lost 5 bases and the J gene lost 1 base, with 7 bases spanning the gap. This CDR3 region has 13 residues. CDR1 and CDR2 from the germline V gene are SGHRS and YFSETQ. The CDR3 DNA reads TGCGCCAGCAGGGAGGGATCCTACAATGAGCAGTTCTTC. Translating it yields CASREGSYNEQFF.

V and J are TRBV4-1 and TRBJ1-2; 11 nucleotides align to TRBD1. Germline V lookup: CDR1 MGHRA, CDR2 YSYEKL. V lost 1 base, J lost 5 bases, and 6 bases stayed unmatched. This CDR3 is 16 amino acids long. The CDR3 is CASSQGAGTGGYGYTF. CDR3 nucleotides: TGCGCCAGCAGCCAAGGGGCCGGGACAGGGGGGTATGGCTACACCTTC.

The chain joins TRBV4-3 to TRBJ2-1, with 7 positions matching TRBD1. CDR1 and CDR2 from the germline V gene are LGHNA and YSLEER. The V and J ends lost 0 bases and 0 bases, in that order; junction bases with no gene match: 5. The CDR3 consists of 17 residues. The CDR3 DNA reads TGCGCCAGCAGCCAAGACCCGACAGGGAGCTCCTACAATGAGCAGTTCTTC. Residues: CASSQDPTGSSYNEQFF.

The chain joins TRBV27 to TRBJ2-7; D not resolved. The CDR3 runs 15 residues. Germline-derived CDR1 and CDR2 are MNHEY and SMNVEV (reference sequence). Trimming removed 2 bases at V and 0 bases at J, with 11 bases between. The CDR3 sequence is CASSLALGSSYEQYF. The CDR3 bases are TGTGCCAGCAGTTTAGCCCTCGGAAGCTCCTACGAGCAGTACTTC.

CDR3 region: CASSQGDFTDNSPLHF. CDR3 bases: TGTGCCAGCAGCCAAGGGGACTTCACGGATAATTCACCCCTCCACTTT. J is TRBJ1-6 and V is TRBV4-2, with a possible D match to TRBD1 (5 bases). In germline, CDR1 is LGHNA, CDR2 YNFKEQ. With 1 base removed from V and 5 bases from J, the gap between germline ends came to 12 bases. The CDR3 loop spans 16 amino acids.

This sequence joins TRBV7-8 and TRBJ1-5; D is unclear. The CDR3 extends over 15 amino acids. V dropped 1 base and J dropped 0 bases, with 7 bases sitting between them. Germline CDR1 reads SGHVS; CDR2 reads FQNEAQ. Here the CDR3 reads CASSLDHLSNQPQHF. The CDR3 DNA sequence: TGTGCCAGCAGCTTAGATCACCTTAGCAATCAGCCCCAGCATTTT. The full variable domain, completed using reference TRBV7-8 and TRBJ1-5, is GAGVSQSPRYKVAKRGQDVALRCDPISGHVSLFWYQQALGQGPEFLTYFQNEAQLDKSGLPSDRFFAERPEGSVSTLKIQRTQQEDSAVYLCASSLDHLSNQPQHFGDGTRLSIL.

The gene calls are TRBV5-1 and TRBJ2-5, with a possible D match to TRBD1 (5 bases). Trimming removed 1 base at V and 4 bases at J, with 11 bases between. The CDR3 totals 14 residues. The germline V gene encodes CDR1 SGHRS and CDR2 YFSETQ. CDR3 nucleotides: TGCGCCAGCAGCTTGCAGGGAAGAGGAGAGACCCAGTACTTC. Its protein product is CASSLQGRGETQYF.

J is TRBJ2-1 and V is TRBV4-2, with D maybe TRBD2 (5 bases). Germline CDR1 and CDR2: LGHNA and YNFKEQ. This CDR3 is built from 13 residues. V dropped 3 bases and J dropped 7 bases, with 10 bases sitting between them. CDR3 residues: CASSQKSGNEQFF. Here the CDR3 DNA reads TGTGCCAGCAGCCAGAAGTCGGGGAATGAGCAGTTCTTC.

The chain uses TRBV12-3 or TRBV12-4 and TRBJ1-1; D unclear. The V end was cut by 6 bases, the J end by 11 bases, with 16 bases between. CDR3 length equals 12 residues. CDR3 in DNA: TGTGCCAGCAGCCCCGGGGTCCTAAGGGCTTTCTTT. It encodes CASSPGVLRAFF.

The chain employs TRBV6-2 or TRBV6-3 and TRBJ2-1, with TRBD2 identical over 11 bases. The CDR3 totals 17 residues. V lost 2 bases, J lost 3 bases, and 6 bases stayed unmatched. Germline-derived CDR1 and CDR2 are MNHEY and SVGEGT. CDR3 in DNA: TGTGCCAGCAGTTACGCCGGGACTAGCGGCCGCTACAATGAGCAGTTCTTC. This gives the protein CASSYAGTSGRYNEQFF.

This chain links TRBV5-4 with TRBJ1-4, with D maybe TRBD1 (6 bases). CDR1 and CDR2 (germline): SGHNT, YYREEE (reference sequence). Trimming took 3 bases from V and 4 from J, leaving 13 bases between them. The CDR3 has 15 residues. CDR3 amino acids: CASSSLDRNNEKLFF. DNA of the CDR3: TGTGCCAGCAGCTCGCTCGACAGGAATAATGAAAAACTGTTTTTT.

The rearrangement joins TRBV29-1 to TRBJ1-4; the D is unclear. Trimming left V 5 bases short and J 8 bases short, with 18 bases between. This CDR3 comprises 14 residues. The germline CDR1 and CDR2 sequences are SQVTM and ANQGSEA. The CDR3: CSVQLARLKEKLFF. CDR3 DNA sequence: TGCAGCGTTCAGTTGGCGAGGCTGAAAGAAAAACTGTTTTTT.

The chain is built from TRBV4-1 and TRBJ2-1; D call uncertain. Looked up from germline, CDR1 is MGHRA and CDR2 is YSYEKL. The V and J ends lost 1 base and 1 base respectively, with 11 bases between them. This CDR3 is built from 16 residues. CDR3 DNA sequence: TGCGCCAGCAGCCAAGCGGGTTATCGTTCCTACAATGAGCAGTTCTTC. Protein sequence: CASSQAGYRSYNEQFF.

This sequence joins TRBV7-2 and TRBJ1-5; TRBD1 matches at 12 bases. Trimming cost V 1 base and J 6 bases; bases outside gene matches: 4. The CDR3 runs 16 residues. Germline values: CDR1 SGHTA, CDR2 FQGNSA. CDR3 in amino acids: CASSLVTGQGAQPQHF. The CDR3 nucleotides read TGTGCCAGCAGCTTAGTAACGGGACAGGGGGCTCAGCCCCAGCATTTT.

V gene TRBV11-2 combines with J gene TRBJ1-1; 10 nucleotides align to TRBD1. V lost 4 bases and J lost 11; bases outside the gene matches: 13. CDR3 size: 15 residues. Germline CDR1 SGHAT, CDR2 FQNNGV. CDR3 in DNA: TGTGCCAGCAGCTCGTCCGGGACAGGGGACATTCGGGCTTTCTTT. Translating gives CASSSSGTGDIRAFF.

The CDR3 region is CASSFGSSYEQYF. In nucleotides, the CDR3 is TGTGCCAGCAGTTTCGGCAGCTCCTACGAGCAGTACTTC. V usage is TRBV12-3 or TRBV12-4 and J usage is TRBJ2-7; no reliable D call. V was clipped by 3 bases and J by 0 bases, with 6 bases between them. The CDR3 is 13 amino acids.

The chain couples TRBV5-1 to TRBJ2-1; 7 bases line up with TRBD2. The V segment lost 4 bases and the J segment 5 bases; nucleotides outside the gene matches: 9. Germline loops: CDR1 SGHRS, CDR2 YFSETQ. CDR3 length: 15 residues. The CDR3 region has the DNA TGCGCCAGCAGCCGGCGGGAGCCCCTAAACAATGAGCAGTTCTTC. This encodes CASSRREPLNNEQFF. The variable domain in full, with the rest retrieved from reference TRBV5-1 and TRBJ2-1, is KAGVTQTPRYLIKTRGQQVTLSCSPISGHRSVSWYQQTPGQGLQFLFEYFSETQRNKGNFPGRFSGRQFSNSRSEMNVSTLELGDSALYLCASSRREPLNNEQFFGPGTRLTVL.

V is TRBV13 and J is TRBJ2-6; D is uncertain. Per the germline V gene, CDR1 is PRHDT and CDR2 is FYEKMQ (reference sequence). CDR3 length equals 13 residues. Trimming pared 5 bases from V and 4 bases from J, leaving 6 bases between. CDR3 DNA sequence: TGTGCCAGCAGCCCGCGCGGGGCCAACGTCCTGACTTTC. Amino acid sequence: CASSPRGANVLTF.

The rearrangement joins TRBV5-6 to TRBJ1-5; D is ambiguous. Germline assignment: CDR1 SGHDT and CDR2 YYEEEE. The CDR3 covers 15 residues. The V and J ends lost 3 bases and 0 bases respectively, with 10 bases between them. CDR3 in amino acids: CASSSGLNSNQPQHF. The CDR3 nucleotides are TGTGCCAGCAGCTCAGGACTGAATAGCAATCAGCCCCAGCATTTT.